The next 2 T cell receptor beta chains were all read from a single sample in a study of T cells in tumors and immune-related adverse events. Assay: immunoSEQ multiplex PCR; the TCRdb copy retains only in-frame clones and omits some. Of roughly 5,100 clones in the sample, less than 70% were seen once. Sequenced here: gut tissue, sampled from a patient treated with anti-PD-1 therapy. The receptors come from a female donor with metastatic renal cell carcinoma.

This rearrangement joins TRBV5-1 to TRBJ2-1; D is ambiguous. The V and J ends lost 0 bases and 6 bases respectively, with 13 bases between them. CDR1 is SGHRS and CDR2 is YFSETQ in the germline V gene. The CDR3 is made up of 15 amino acids. CDR3 sequence reads: CASSLVENGRNEQFF. The CDR3 nucleotides read TGCGCCAGCAGCTTGGTCGAAAACGGTCGCAATGAGCAGTTCTTC.

This clone was counted a single time. V gene TRBV18 combines with J gene TRBJ1-4; D unclear. Trimming stripped 2 bases from V and 7 bases from J, with 17 bases between. The germline V gene has CDR1 KGHSH and CDR2 LQKENI. The CDR3 is made up of 16 amino acids. In nucleotides, the CDR3 is TGTGCCAGCTCACCATTCGGTAGACAAGCTGGTGAAAAACTGTTTTTT. It yields the protein CASSPFGRQAGEKLFF. The complete variable domain, with remaining parts taken from reference TRBV18 and TRBJ1-4, reads NAGVMQNPRHLVRRRGQEARLRCSPMKGHSHVYWYRQLPEEGLKFMVYLQKENIIDESGMPKERFSAEFPKEGPSILRIQQVVRGDSAAYFCASSPFGRQAGEKLFFGSGTQLSVL.